Listed here is a single T cell receptor beta chain. Its cognate antigen is unknown. Time point described: week 11, during vaccination. Topical imiquimod was applied with each vaccine dose, which held 300 ug of mutant IDH1 20-mer peptide. This sample was taken from a study of a mutant IDH1 vaccine in newly diagnosed glioma. Across the study: In weeks 1, 3, 5, 7, 11, 15, 19 and 23, patients were vaccinated.

Sequencing was performed with immunoSEQ multiplex PCR; in TCRdb, only in-frame clones are kept and a portion is missing. The table includes 30,000 to 45,000 clones, 80% detected once. The TCR sequence derives from a woman aged 30 to 39 with glioma. Some clones in this sample may be carry-over from other donors' samples. Sequenced here: peripheral blood mononuclear cells (PBMCs), sampled from a glioma patient whose treatment included an IDH1 peptide vaccine.

The CDR3 here is CAGKTGNTGELFF. CDR3 bases: TGTGCCGGGAAGACAGGAAACACCGGGGAGCTGTTTTTT. The chain has TRBV30 and TRBJ2-2, with D perhaps matching TRBD1 (6 bases). CDR3 length: 13 amino acids. Germline CDR1 reads GTSNPN; CDR2 reads SVGIG (reference sequence). Trimming pared 8 bases from V and 2 bases from J, leaving 12 bases between. Based on the CDR3 plus reference TRBV30 and TRBJ2-2, the full variable domain is SQTIHQWPATLVQPVGSPLSLECTVEGTSNPNLYWYRQAAGRGLQLLFYSVGIGQISSEVPQNLSASRPQDRQFILSSKKLLLSDSGFYLCAGKTGNTGELFFGEGSRLTVL.